Listed below are T cell receptor beta chains from one sample, sequenced in a study of T-cell memory formation after mild COVID-19. TCRdb analysed the 5' RACE reads with MiXCR anew, one entry per CDR3 protein. This sample yields 100,000 to 150,000 distinct CDR3 sequences, of which less than 6.5% are seen a single time; about 2.2% belongs to the top ten. Material for sequencing was PBMCs or a T cell subset sorted from them (not recorded which). Receptors were obtained from an adult woman who had mild COVID-19 (a few samples of this study predate the infection). Cell type and time point are not known. Each CDR3 is given with its conserved first and last residue. The D gene is left open where the match is weak. Clone size appears in some rows only: once, few, many, or a class for an expanded clone.

size,V,J,D,DNA,CDR3
once,TRBV19,TRBJ1-5,.,TGTGCCAGTAGTCCTACGAGGGACCTTAGGAGAGTGCCCCAGCATTTT,CASSPTRDLRRVPQHF
few,TRBV15,TRBJ1-5,TRBD1,TGTGCCACCAGCGCAGCAACAGGGGGTCAGCCCCAGCATTTT,CATSAATGGQPQHF
few,TRBV6-5,TRBJ2-7,TRBD1,TGTGCCAGCAGACCCACGGGACAGGGCTTCGAGCAGTACTTC,CASRPTGQGFEQYF
few,TRBV7-9,TRBJ1-5,TRBD1,TGTGCCAGCAGCTCCTCGACAGGGTATGGCAATCAGCCCCAGCATTTT,CASSSSTGYGNQPQHF
few,TRBV4-1,TRBJ2-5,TRBD2,TGCGCCAGCAGCCAAGTCTTCGGTGGCCTGGGGGGGGTACAAGAGACCCAGTACTTC,CASSQVFGGLGGVQETQYF
.,TRBV20-1,TRBJ2-5,TRBD2,TGCAGTGCTAGGGGCGGGAGCAGGTCCTCCCAAGAGACCCAGTACTTC,CSARGGSRSSQETQYF
.,TRBV4-1,TRBJ1-6,.,TGCGCCAGCAGCCAATACAGAGATAATTCACCCCTCCACTTT,CASSQYRDNSPLHF
few,TRBV9,TRBJ1-2,TRBD1,TGTGCCAGCAGCGCCTGGACAGGGCCCAACTATGGCTACACCTTC,CASSAWTGPNYGYTF
many,TRBV7-3,TRBJ2-1,TRBD2,TGTGCCAGCAGCCGTATAGCGGGAGCCTTGATTGAGCAGTTCTTC,CASSRIAGALIEQFF
many,TRBV5-5,TRBJ1-1,TRBD1,TGTGCCAGCAGCTTTTCAGGGGGTGGCGGCACTGAAGCTTTCTTT,CASSFSGGGGTEAFF
many,TRBV9,TRBJ2-1,TRBD1,TGTGCCAGCAGCGCCAAACAGGGGGTAGACTACAATGAGCAGTTCTTC,CASSAKQGVDYNEQFF
few,TRBV11-2,TRBJ2-7,TRBD2,TGTGCCAGCAGCCGACTCGCATCGGGACTAGGGGGAGCTGAGCAGTACTTC,CASSRLASGLGGAEQYF
few,TRBV5-1,TRBJ1-1,.,TGCGCCAGCAGCAGCGGGAGGGCAGTCACTGAAGCTTTCTTT,CASSSGRAVTEAFF
.,TRBV7-2,TRBJ1-6,.,TGTGCCAGCAGCGTAAGGACGGACGTCGGTTCACCCCTCCACTTT,CASSVRTDVGSPLHF
few,TRBV7-2,TRBJ2-5,TRBD2,TGTGCCAGCAGCCCGAAGGGACTAGCGGGGGGGCAAGAGACCCAGTACTTC,CASSPKGLAGGQETQYF
few,TRBV15,TRBJ2-1,TRBD2,TGTGCCACGCAAAGCGGGGGACGGGATGAGCAGTTCTTC,CATQSGGRDEQFF
few,TRBV5-1,TRBJ2-7,.,TGCGCCAGCAGCTTGGGGTCAGTCTACGAGCAGTACTTC,CASSLGSVYEQYF
many,TRBV12-3/TRBV12-4,TRBJ2-3,TRBD2,TGTGCCAGCAGTCCACTAGCGGGGGGAACAGATACGCAGTATTTT,CASSPLAGGTDTQYF
many,TRBV7-6,TRBJ2-5,TRBD2,TGTGCCAGCAGCGCTCTAGCGGGGGGGCCAGAGACCCAGTACTTC,CASSALAGGPETQYF
.,TRBV29-1,TRBJ2-7,.,TGCAGCGGGATGGTCGGGGTCATGACCTACGAGCAGTACTTC,CSGMVGVMTYEQYF
.,TRBV7-8,TRBJ1-4,TRBD1,TGTGCCAGCAGCACGGGACAGGGGGCGCCCGAAAAACTGTTTTTT,CASSTGQGAPEKLFF
few,TRBV12-3/TRBV12-4,TRBJ1-5,.,TGTGCCAGCAGTCGTCAGCCATGGCCCCAGCATTTT,CASSRQPWPQHF
few,TRBV18,TRBJ2-7,.,TGTGCCAGCTCTCCCGGGACTGGTACGGAGCAGTACTTC,CASSPGTGTEQYF
few,TRBV3-1,TRBJ2-1,TRBD1,TGTGCCAGCAGCCAAGACGGGACAGGGCTTAATGAGCAGTTCTTC,CASSQDGTGLNEQFF
.,TRBV7-9,TRBJ1-1,.,TGTGCCAGCAGCTTAGGGAGCAGTGCCACTGAAGCTTTCTTT,CASSLGSSATEAFF
.,TRBV29-1,TRBJ2-2,.,TGCAGCGTCGCCCGGGCCGGGGAGCTGTTTTTT,CSVARAGELFF
.,TRBV18,TRBJ1-2,TRBD1,TGTGCCAGCTCACCTCCCGACAGGGGACGTGGCTACACCTTC,CASSPPDRGRGYTF
few,TRBV24-1,TRBJ1-5,.,TGTGCCACCAGTGATCCCCAAGGGCCCCAGCATTTT,CATSDPQGPQHF
many,TRBV4-3,TRBJ1-5,.,TGCGCCAGCAGCCAGCTACAGGGCAATCAGCCCCAGCATTTT,CASSQLQGNQPQHF
.,TRBV4-1,TRBJ1-5,.,TGCGCCAGCAGCCAAGCGGGAGCAAGGGGCCCTGTGGGCAATCAGCCCCAGCATTTT,CASSQAGARGPVGNQPQHF
.,TRBV7-2,TRBJ1-1,.,TGTGCCAGCGGTTGGGTGAACACTGAAGCTTTCTTT,CASGWVNTEAFF
many,TRBV20-1,TRBJ2-7,.,TGCAGTGCTGATCCGGGAGCTCGGGACGAGCAGTACTTC,CSADPGARDEQYF
.,TRBV20-1,TRBJ1-4,TRBD1,TGCAGTGCTAGAGGGACAGGGGGCGCGAAAAAACTGTTTTTT,CSARGTGGAKKLFF
many,TRBV7-8,TRBJ1-2,TRBD1,TGTGCCAGCAGCTTGGACAGGTCCTATGGCTACACCTTC,CASSLDRSYGYTF
many,TRBV7-2,TRBJ1-2,.,TGTGCCAGCAGCTCAGGACAGTTAGGGGATTATGGCTACACCTTC,CASSSGQLGDYGYTF
many,TRBV12-3/TRBV12-4,TRBJ1-1,.,TGTGCCAGCAGTCCAGCAAGGACAGCCAACACTGAAGCTTTCTTT,CASSPARTANTEAFF
.,TRBV11-2,TRBJ2-7,.,TGTGCCAGCAGCTTAGGGGTCACCTACGAGCAGTACTTC,CASSLGVTYEQYF
.,TRBV4-2,TRBJ2-7,TRBD2,TGTGCCAGCAGCCAAGATAGCGGGGTATCTGGAGAGCAGTACTTC,CASSQDSGVSGEQYF
few,TRBV6-5,TRBJ2-2,.,TGTGCCAGCAGCTCACAGCCGGCTTCGAACACCGGGGAGCTGTTTTTT,CASSSQPASNTGELFF
.,TRBV5-1,TRBJ2-7,TRBD1,TGCGCCAGCAGCTGGAGACAGGGTTCTAGCTCCTACGAGCAGTACTTC,CASSWRQGSSSYEQYF
.,TRBV10-3,TRBJ2-5,TRBD2,TGTGCCATCAGTGTTAATGGACTAGCGGAAGAGACCCAGTACTTC,CAISVNGLAEETQYF
.,TRBV27,TRBJ2-7,.,TGTGCCAGCAGTTTAGGCGGGCGGGGTATCTACGAGCAGTACTTC,CASSLGGRGIYEQYF
few,TRBV14,TRBJ2-7,.,TGTGCCAGCAGCCAAGACAGTTCTTCCTACGAGCAGTACTTC,CASSQDSSSYEQYF
many,TRBV12-3/TRBV12-4,TRBJ1-2,TRBD1,TGTGCCAGCAGTCCTGGACAGGGGGCATCTCATGGCTACACCTTC,CASSPGQGASHGYTF
.,TRBV19,TRBJ1-6,.,TGTGCCAGTAGTGCCCGTGGGGTGGGAGACAGCTCCTATAATTCACCCCTCCACTTT,CASSARGVGDSSYNSPLHF
many,TRBV3-1,TRBJ2-7,TRBD1,TGTGCCAGCAGCCAAGATATGTCAGGGGGCTTGTACGAGCAGTACTTC,CASSQDMSGGLYEQYF
many,TRBV11-2,TRBJ2-2,.,TGTGCCAGCAGCTTAGATCAAGGCACCGGGGAGCTGTTTTTT,CASSLDQGTGELFF
few,TRBV12-3/TRBV12-4,TRBJ2-5,TRBD2,TGTGCCAGCAGGAGACTAGCGGGAGGGCCTGTTCAATTTACCCAGTACTTC,CASRRLAGGPVQFTQYF
many,TRBV5-6,TRBJ1-4,.,TGTGCCAGCAAGTCAAGGGAGGGGGAAAAACTGTTTTTT,CASKSREGEKLFF
.,TRBV10-3,TRBJ2-2,TRBD1,TGTGCCGCCACCGGGACAGACACCGGGGAGCTGTTTTTT,CAATGTDTGELFF
.,TRBV20-1,TRBJ2-7,TRBD1,TGCAGTGCTAGAAATTCGGCAGGGGGTAAAACCTACGAGCAGTACTTC,CSARNSAGGKTYEQYF
many,TRBV7-3,TRBJ2-5,.,TGTGCCAGCAGCTTAAGTCCCGTGGGTGAGACCCAGTACTTC,CASSLSPVGETQYF
many,TRBV12-3/TRBV12-4,TRBJ2-5,TRBD2,TGTGCCAGCAGTCCGGGACTAGCGGGGCAAGAGACCCAGTACTTC,CASSPGLAGQETQYF
.,TRBV12-3/TRBV12-4,TRBJ2-1,.,TGTGCCAGCAGACTTCTGGGGGTGGGTCAGTTCTTC,CASRLLGVGQFF